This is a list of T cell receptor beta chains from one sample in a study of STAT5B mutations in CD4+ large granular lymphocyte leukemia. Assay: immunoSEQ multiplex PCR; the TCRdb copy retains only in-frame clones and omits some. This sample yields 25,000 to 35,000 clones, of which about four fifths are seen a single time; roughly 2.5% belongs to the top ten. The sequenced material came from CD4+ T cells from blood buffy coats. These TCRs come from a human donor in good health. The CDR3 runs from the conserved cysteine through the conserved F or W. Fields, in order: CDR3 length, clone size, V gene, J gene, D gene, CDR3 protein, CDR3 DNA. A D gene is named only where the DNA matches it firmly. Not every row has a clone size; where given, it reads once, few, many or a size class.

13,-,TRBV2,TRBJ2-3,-,CASSGPFTDTQYF,TGTGCCAGCAGTGGTCCTTTCACAGATACGCAGTATTTT
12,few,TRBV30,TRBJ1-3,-,CAWSSAGNTIYF,TGTGCCTGGAGTAGTGCTGGAAACACCATATATTTT
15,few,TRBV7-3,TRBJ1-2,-,CASSLTVADRHSYTF,TGTGCCAGCAGCTTAACCGTGGCGGACCGACATAGCTACACCTTC
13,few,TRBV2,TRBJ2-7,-,CASRESSSYEQYF,TGTGCCAGCAGGGAATCTAGCTCCTACGAGCAGTACTTC
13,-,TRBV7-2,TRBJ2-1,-,CASSLAKALEQFF,TGTGCCAGCAGCTTAGCGAAGGCACTTGAGCAGTTCTTC
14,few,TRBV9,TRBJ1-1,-,CASSVRTANTEAFF,TGTGCCAGCAGCGTTAGGACGGCGAACACTGAAGCTTTCTTT
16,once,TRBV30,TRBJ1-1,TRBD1,CAWSEKSGQGNTEAFF,TGTGCCTGGAGTGAAAAGTCCGGACAGGGGAACACTGAAGCTTTCTTT
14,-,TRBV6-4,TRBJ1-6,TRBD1,CASSEYRGNSPLHF,TGTGCCAGCAGTGAATACAGGGGGAATTCACCCCTCCACTTT
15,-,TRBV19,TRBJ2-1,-,CASSPGPNSINEQFF,TGTGCCAGTAGTCCGGGACCCAATTCAATCAATGAGCAGTTCTTC
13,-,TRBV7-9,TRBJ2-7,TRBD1,CASSPEDRHEQYF,TGTGCCAGCAGCCCAGAGGACAGGCACGAGCAGTACTTC
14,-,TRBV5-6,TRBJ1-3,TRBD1,CASSSGTGRNTIYF,TGTGCCAGCAGCTCCGGGACAGGTCGAAACACCATATATTTT
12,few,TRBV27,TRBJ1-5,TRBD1,CASTDRVGPQHF,TGTGCCAGTACCGACAGGGTCGGGCCCCAGCATTTT
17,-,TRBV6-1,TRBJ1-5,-,CASSEAAWGGSNQPQHF,TGTGCCAGCAGTGAAGCCGCATGGGGGGGAAGCAATCAGCCCCAGCATTTT
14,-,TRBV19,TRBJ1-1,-,CASSSGGGNTEAFF,TGTGCCAGTAGTAGCGGGGGGGGGAACACTGAAGCTTTCTTT
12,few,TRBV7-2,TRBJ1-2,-,CASSLDLGRYTF,TGTGCCAGCAGCTTAGATCTGGGTCGCTACACCTTC
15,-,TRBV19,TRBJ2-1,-,CASSRPMTSNNEQFF,TGTGCCAGTAGTAGGCCCATGACTTCCAACAATGAGCAGTTCTTC
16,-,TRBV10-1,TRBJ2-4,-,CASSDPRPLVKNIQYF,TGCGCCAGCAGTGACCCTCGGCCCCTAGTCAAAAACATTCAGTACTTC
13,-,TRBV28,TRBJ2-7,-,CASSSPDGYEQYF,TGTGCCAGCAGTTCCCCGGACGGCTACGAGCAGTACTTC
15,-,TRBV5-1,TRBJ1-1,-,CASSLDYGNQPEAFF,TGCGCCAGCAGCTTGGATTACGGAAACCAACCTGAAGCTTTCTTT
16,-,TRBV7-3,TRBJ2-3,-,CASSLTGGRNTDTQYF,TGTGCCAGCAGCTTAACCGGAGGGCGCAACACAGATACGCAGTATTTT
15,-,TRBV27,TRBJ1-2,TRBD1,CASSSDPGGNYGYTF,TGTGCCAGCAGTTCCGACCCAGGGGGTAACTATGGCTACACCTTC
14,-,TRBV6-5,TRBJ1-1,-,CASSPKGFSTEAFF,TGTGCCAGCAGTCCAAAGGGGTTCAGCACTGAAGCTTTCTTT
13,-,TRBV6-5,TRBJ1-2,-,CASSRGFGDGYTF,TGTGCCAGCAGCAGGGGTTTTGGGGATGGCTACACCTTC
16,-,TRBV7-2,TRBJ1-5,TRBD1,CASSPDRGWSNQPQHF,TGTGCCAGCAGCCCGGACAGGGGATGGAGCAATCAGCCCCAGCATTTT
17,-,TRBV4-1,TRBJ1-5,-,CASSQQWTVNSNQPQHF,TGCGCCAGCAGCCAACAATGGACTGTGAATAGCAATCAGCCCCAGCATTTT
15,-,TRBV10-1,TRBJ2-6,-,CASSEPDPGANVLTF,TGCGCCAGCAGTGAGCCGGACCCGGGGGCCAACGTCCTGACTTTC
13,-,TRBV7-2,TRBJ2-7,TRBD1,CASSWGQTYEQYF,TGTGCCAGCAGCTGGGGACAGACCTACGAGCAGTACTTC
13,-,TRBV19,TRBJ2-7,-,CASSLPGPYEQYF,TGTGCCAGTAGTCTCCCGGGACCCTACGAGCAGTACTTC
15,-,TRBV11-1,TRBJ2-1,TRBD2,CASSSGLAGGGEQFF,TGTGCCAGCAGCTCAGGACTAGCGGGGGGGGGTGAGCAGTTCTTC
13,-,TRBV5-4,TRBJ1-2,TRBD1,CASSWTGAYGYTF,TGTGCCAGCAGCTGGACAGGGGCTTATGGCTACACCTTC
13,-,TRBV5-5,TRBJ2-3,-,CASSLRFADTQYF,TGTGCCAGCAGCTTGCGATTCGCAGATACGCAGTATTTT
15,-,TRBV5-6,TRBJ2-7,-,CASSYDRSSGYEQYF,TGTGCCAGCAGCTACGACAGAAGCTCGGGCTACGAGCAGTACTTC
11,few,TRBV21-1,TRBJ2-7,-,CASSPHYEQYF,TGTGCCAGCAGCCCCCACTACGAGCAGTACTTC
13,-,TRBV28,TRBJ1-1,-,CASSIPHRDIDDF,TGTGCCAGCAGTATCCCCCACAGGGACATCGACGATTTT
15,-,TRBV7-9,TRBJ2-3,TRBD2,CASSSQREGLDTQYF,TGTGCCAGCAGCTCCCAGCGGGAGGGCCTAGATACGCAGTATTTT
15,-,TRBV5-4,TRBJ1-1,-,CASSPSLLEVTEAFF,TGTGCCAGCAGCCCTTCCCTGCTTGAAGTCACTGAAGCTTTCTTT
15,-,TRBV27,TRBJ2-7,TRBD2,CASSSPTSGSYEQYF,TGTGCCAGCAGTTCCCCGACTAGCGGTTCGTACGAGCAGTACTTC
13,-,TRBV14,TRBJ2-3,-,CASSHRVTDTQYF,TGTGCCAGCAGCCACAGGGTCACAGATACGCAGTATTTT
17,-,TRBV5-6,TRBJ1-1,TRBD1,CASSPEGGPNPDTEAFF,TGTGCCAGCAGCCCGGAAGGGGGCCCGAATCCGGACACTGAAGCTTTCTTT
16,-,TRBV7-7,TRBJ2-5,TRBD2,CASSSLAGGPVETQYF,TGTGCCAGCAGCTCCCTAGCGGGGGGGCCTGTTGAGACCCAGTACTTC
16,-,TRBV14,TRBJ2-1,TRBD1,CASSQAWGTGTTPQFF,TGTGCCAGCAGCCAAGCCTGGGGGACAGGGACAACTCCGCAGTTCTTC
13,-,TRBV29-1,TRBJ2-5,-,CSVAQGTQETQYF,TGCAGCGTAGCACAGGGCACCCAAGAGACCCAGTACTTC
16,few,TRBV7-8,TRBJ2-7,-,CASSLWVGGSSYEQYF,TGTGCCAGCAGCTTATGGGTTGGGGGGTCATCCTACGAGCAGTACTTC
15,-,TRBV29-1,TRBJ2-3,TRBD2,CSVGPSGSNTDTQYF,TGCAGCGTTGGTCCCAGCGGGAGCAACACAGATACGCAGTATTTT
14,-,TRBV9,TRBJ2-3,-,CASSVGGRTDTQYF,TGTGCCAGCAGCGTAGGAGGCCGCACAGATACGCAGTATTTT
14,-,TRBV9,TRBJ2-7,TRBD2,CASSVVPAGGEQYF,TGTGCCAGCAGCGTAGTCCCAGCGGGAGGCGAGCAGTACTTC
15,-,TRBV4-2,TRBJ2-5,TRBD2,CASSQGSGGGETQYF,TGTGCCAGCAGCCAAGGTTCCGGGGGGGGTGAGACCCAGTACTTC
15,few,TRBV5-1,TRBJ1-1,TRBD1,CASSPIRTGVTEAFF,TGCGCCAGCAGCCCGATACGGACAGGGGTCACTGAAGCTTTCTTT